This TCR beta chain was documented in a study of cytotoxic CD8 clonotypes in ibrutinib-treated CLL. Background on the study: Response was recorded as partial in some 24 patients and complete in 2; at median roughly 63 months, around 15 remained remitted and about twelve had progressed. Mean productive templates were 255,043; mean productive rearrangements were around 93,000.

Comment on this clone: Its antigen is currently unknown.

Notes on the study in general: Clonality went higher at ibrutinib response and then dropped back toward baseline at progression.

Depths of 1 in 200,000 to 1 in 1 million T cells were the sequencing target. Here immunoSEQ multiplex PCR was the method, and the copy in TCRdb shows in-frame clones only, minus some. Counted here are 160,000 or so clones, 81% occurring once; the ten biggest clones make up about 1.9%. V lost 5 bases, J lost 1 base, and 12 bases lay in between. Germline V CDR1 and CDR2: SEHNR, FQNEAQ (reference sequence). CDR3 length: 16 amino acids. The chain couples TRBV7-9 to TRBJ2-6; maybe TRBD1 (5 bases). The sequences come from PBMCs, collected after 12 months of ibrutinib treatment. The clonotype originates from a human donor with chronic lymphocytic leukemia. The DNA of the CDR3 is TGTGCCAGCAGCCGCGACAGCTCTTCTGGGGCCAACGTCCTGACTTTC. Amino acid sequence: CASSRDSSSGANVLTF. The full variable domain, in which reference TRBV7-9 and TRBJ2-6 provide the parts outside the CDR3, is DTGVSQNPRHKITKRGQNVTFRCDPISEHNRLYWYRQTLGQGPEFLTYFQNEAQLEKSRLLSDRFSAERPKGSFSTLEIQRTEQGDSAMYLCASSRDSSSGANVLTFGAGSRLTVL.